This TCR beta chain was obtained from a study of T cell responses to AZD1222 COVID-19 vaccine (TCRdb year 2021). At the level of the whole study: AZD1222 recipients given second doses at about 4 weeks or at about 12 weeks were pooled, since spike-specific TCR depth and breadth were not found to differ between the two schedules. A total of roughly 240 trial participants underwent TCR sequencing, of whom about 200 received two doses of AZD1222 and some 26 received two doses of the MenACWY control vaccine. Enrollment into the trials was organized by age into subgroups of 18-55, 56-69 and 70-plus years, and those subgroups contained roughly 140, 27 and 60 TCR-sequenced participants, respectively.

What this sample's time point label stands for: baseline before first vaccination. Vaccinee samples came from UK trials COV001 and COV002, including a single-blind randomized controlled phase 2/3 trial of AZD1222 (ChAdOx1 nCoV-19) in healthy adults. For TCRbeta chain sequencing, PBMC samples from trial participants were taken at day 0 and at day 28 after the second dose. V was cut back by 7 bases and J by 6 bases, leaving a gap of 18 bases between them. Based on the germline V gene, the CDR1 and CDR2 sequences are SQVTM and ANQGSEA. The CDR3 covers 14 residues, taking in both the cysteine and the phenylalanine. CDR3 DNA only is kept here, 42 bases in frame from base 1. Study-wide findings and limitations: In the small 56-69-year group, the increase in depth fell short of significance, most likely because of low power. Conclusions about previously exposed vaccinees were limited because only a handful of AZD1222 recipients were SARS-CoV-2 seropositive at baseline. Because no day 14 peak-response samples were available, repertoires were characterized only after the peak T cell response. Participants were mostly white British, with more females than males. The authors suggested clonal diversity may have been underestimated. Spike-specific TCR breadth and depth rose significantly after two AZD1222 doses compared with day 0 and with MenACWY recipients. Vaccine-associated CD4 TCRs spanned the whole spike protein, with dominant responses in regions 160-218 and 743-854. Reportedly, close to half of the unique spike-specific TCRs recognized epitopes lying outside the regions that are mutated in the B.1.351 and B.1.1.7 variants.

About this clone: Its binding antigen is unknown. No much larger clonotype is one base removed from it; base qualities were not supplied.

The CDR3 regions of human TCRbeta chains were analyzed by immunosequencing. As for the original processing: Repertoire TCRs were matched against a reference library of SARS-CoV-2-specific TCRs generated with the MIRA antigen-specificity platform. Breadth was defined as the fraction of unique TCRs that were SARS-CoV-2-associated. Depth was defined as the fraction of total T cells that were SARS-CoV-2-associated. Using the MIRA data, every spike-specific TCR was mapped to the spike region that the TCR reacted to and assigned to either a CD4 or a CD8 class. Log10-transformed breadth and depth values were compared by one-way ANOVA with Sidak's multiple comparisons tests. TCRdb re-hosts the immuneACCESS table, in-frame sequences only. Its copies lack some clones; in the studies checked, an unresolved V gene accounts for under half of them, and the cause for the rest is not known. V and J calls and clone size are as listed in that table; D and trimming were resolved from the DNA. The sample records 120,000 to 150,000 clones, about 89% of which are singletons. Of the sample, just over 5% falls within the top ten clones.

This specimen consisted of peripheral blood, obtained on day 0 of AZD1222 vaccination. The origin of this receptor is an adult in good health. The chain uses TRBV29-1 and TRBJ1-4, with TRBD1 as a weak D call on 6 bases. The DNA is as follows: TGCAGCGGGTGGGACGGGGGCCCGGATGAAAAACTGTTTTTT. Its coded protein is CSGWDGGPDEKLFF.